The rows below give T cell receptor beta chains drawn from one sample of a study of T cells after posttransplantation cyclophosphamide. Libraries were prepared by immunoSEQ multiplex PCR; TCRdb keeps only in-frame clonotypes and omits some of them. The record shows 30,000 or so clones for this sample, with no singletons present. Sequencing input: PBMCs. These receptors were obtained from a woman aged 60 to 75 in good health, CMV-negative, and a related stem cell transplant donor. The CDR3 runs from the conserved cysteine through the conserved F or W. Each record gives: V gene, J gene, CDR3 protein.

v_gene: TRBV12-3/TRBV12-4
j_gene: TRBJ1-2
CDR3aa: CASSFGPYNYGYTF

v_gene: TRBV25-1
j_gene: TRBJ2-1
CDR3aa: CASRAGGDEQFF

v_gene: TRBV5-5
j_gene: TRBJ2-3
CDR3aa: CASSPGRATDTQYF

v_gene: TRBV6-2/TRBV6-3
j_gene: TRBJ2-1
CDR3aa: CASSYSETRAGNEQFF

v_gene: TRBV10-1
j_gene: TRBJ2-3
CDR3aa: CASSAGTKRTDTQYF

v_gene: TRBV29-1
j_gene: TRBJ1-4
CDR3aa: CSVEGATTNEKLFF

v_gene: TRBV13
j_gene: TRBJ2-3
CDR3aa: CASSYVGGPSTQYF

v_gene: TRBV25-1
j_gene: TRBJ2-2
CDR3aa: CASSDYWDRHTGELFF

v_gene: TRBV4-2
j_gene: TRBJ2-7
CDR3aa: CASSQEGTSSYEQYF

v_gene: TRBV6-5
j_gene: TRBJ2-6
CDR3aa: CASSYPGANVLTF

v_gene: TRBV12-3/TRBV12-4
j_gene: TRBJ2-7
CDR3aa: CASSSRRGSSYEQYF

v_gene: TRBV20-1
j_gene: TRBJ2-1
CDR3aa: CSVAGGHEQFF

v_gene: TRBV6-4
j_gene: TRBJ2-1
CDR3aa: CASSDLALAGGGEQFF

v_gene: TRBV19
j_gene: TRBJ1-5
CDR3aa: CASTFLAGGNQPQHF

v_gene: TRBV7-3
j_gene: TRBJ2-1
CDR3aa: CASSSKRGPYNEQFF

v_gene: TRBV27
j_gene: TRBJ2-1
CDR3aa: CAAWGQGLEREQFF

v_gene: TRBV4-1
j_gene: TRBJ1-2
CDR3aa: CVSSQDRGGGYTF

v_gene: TRBV29-1
j_gene: TRBJ2-3
CDR3aa: CSALGGGTNTQYF

v_gene: TRBV25-1
j_gene: TRBJ1-2
CDR3aa: CASSEDNSIYGYTF

v_gene: TRBV11-2
j_gene: TRBJ2-5
CDR3aa: CASGKGETQYF

v_gene: TRBV19
j_gene: TRBJ1-1
CDR3aa: CASGDRAGSAFF

v_gene: TRBV7-3
j_gene: TRBJ2-3
CDR3aa: CASSVGGGMTQYF

v_gene: TRBV19
j_gene: TRBJ1-2
CDR3aa: CASNGRTDGYTF

v_gene: TRBV7-2
j_gene: TRBJ2-7
CDR3aa: CASSAETGSEQYF

v_gene: TRBV27
j_gene: TRBJ2-7
CDR3aa: CASSPLAGGFYPNEQYF

v_gene: TRBV28
j_gene: TRBJ1-1
CDR3aa: CASRVGGIGNTEAFF

v_gene: TRBV5-6
j_gene: TRBJ1-1
CDR3aa: CASSSRRTKRRWTEAFF

v_gene: TRBV11-2
j_gene: TRBJ1-1
CDR3aa: CASSSTGGGFAEAFF

v_gene: TRBV30
j_gene: TRBJ1-5
CDR3aa: CAWSEGVSNQPQHF

v_gene: TRBV7-2
j_gene: TRBJ2-5
CDR3aa: CASSLSSGYQETQYF

v_gene: TRBV30
j_gene: TRBJ1-5
CDR3aa: CAWSGDRDPYSNQPQHF

v_gene: TRBV29-1
j_gene: TRBJ2-7
CDR3aa: CSVEEPSMRAEQYF

v_gene: TRBV7-3
j_gene: TRBJ1-1
CDR3aa: CASSLGALNTEAFF

v_gene: TRBV28
j_gene: TRBJ2-3
CDR3aa: CASSPAGRTDTQYF

v_gene: TRBV6-6
j_gene: TRBJ1-2
CDR3aa: CASSYSGQGTGGYTF

v_gene: TRBV12-3/TRBV12-4
j_gene: TRBJ2-7
CDR3aa: CASSLWPPRDNYEQYF

v_gene: TRBV6-1
j_gene: TRBJ1-2
CDR3aa: CASRPTVNYGYTF

v_gene: TRBV19
j_gene: TRBJ2-7
CDR3aa: CASSISGDYYEQYF

v_gene: TRBV28
j_gene: TRBJ2-6
CDR3aa: CASSLYSYSGANVLTF

v_gene: TRBV7-2
j_gene: TRBJ2-5
CDR3aa: CASSLSPGQETQYF

v_gene: TRBV30
j_gene: TRBJ1-3
CDR3aa: CAWSEGSLGNTIYF

v_gene: TRBV9
j_gene: TRBJ2-2
CDR3aa: CASSVEQSNTGELFF

v_gene: TRBV7-9
j_gene: TRBJ2-3
CDR3aa: CASSFFEDYSTDTQYF

v_gene: TRBV27
j_gene: TRBJ1-4
CDR3aa: CASSLSRREKLFF

v_gene: TRBV5-4
j_gene: TRBJ1-3
CDR3aa: CASSLRTGVGSGNTIYF

v_gene: TRBV5-1
j_gene: TRBJ2-3
CDR3aa: CASSPTGLATDTQYF

v_gene: TRBV6-6
j_gene: TRBJ2-7
CDR3aa: CASTPRGQGNHEQYF

v_gene: TRBV5-1
j_gene: TRBJ2-1
CDR3aa: CASSETTGPYNEQFF

v_gene: TRBV27
j_gene: TRBJ1-6
CDR3aa: CASSLYQGIYSPLHF

v_gene: TRBV11-2
j_gene: TRBJ2-7
CDR3aa: CASSLESSGFYEQYF

v_gene: TRBV7-9
j_gene: TRBJ1-4
CDR3aa: CASSFDGTGNEKLFF

v_gene: TRBV5-1
j_gene: TRBJ2-7
CDR3aa: CASSLQRSGEQYF

v_gene: TRBV19
j_gene: TRBJ1-5
CDR3aa: CASSQDSFNQPQHF

v_gene: TRBV2
j_gene: TRBJ1-6
CDR3aa: CASSGTGVHNSPLHF

v_gene: TRBV9
j_gene: TRBJ2-3
CDR3aa: CASSARGLAGVGETQYF